This is a list of T cell receptor beta chains from one sample in a study of blood T cells in healthy people across ages. TCRdb reprocessed the 5' RACE reads via MiXCR and lists one record per CDR3 protein. The sample gives 700,000 to 900,000 distinct CDR3 sequences, about 55% of which show up once; about 42% is in the top ten. Sequences were obtained from blood. The receptor set was obtained from a man of 80 years or more in good health. Each CDR3 is given with its conserved first and last residue. D genes are given only for firm matches. Rows give clone size only sometimes, using once, few, many, or a class for an expanded clone.

abundance | d_gene | j_gene | v_gene | CDR3aa | CDR3nt
- | TRBD1 | TRBJ2-5 | TRBV3-1 | CASSPTGGSKTQYF | TGTGCCAGCAGCCCAACAGGGGGTTCTAAGACCCAGTACTTC
once | - | TRBJ2-1 | TRBV7-9 | CASSLGLPAGEQFF | TGTGCCAGCAGCTTAGGGTTGCCAGCGGGTGAGCAGTTCTTC
few | - | TRBJ2-7 | TRBV7-2 | CASSLEGANYEQYF | TGTGCCAGCAGCTTAGAGGGTGCCAACTACGAGCAGTACTTC
- | - | TRBJ2-5 | TRBV28 | CASSEGGVRETQYF | TGTGCCAGCAGTGAGGGTGGGGTAAGAGAGACCCAGTACTTC
once | - | TRBJ2-1 | TRBV4-2 | CASSQGVREVNNEQFF | TGTGCCAGCAGCCAAGGGGTGCGGGAAGTAAACAATGAGCAGTTCTTC
few | - | TRBJ2-5 | TRBV27 | CASSWGERGVETQYF | TGTGCCAGCAGCTGGGGAGAACGCGGCGTAGAGACCCAGTACTTC
- | - | TRBJ2-3 | TRBV15 | CATSRDRDQGPQYF | TGTGCCACCAGCAGAGATCGGGATCAAGGGCCGCAGTATTTT
- | - | TRBJ2-7 | TRBV28 | CASSTPDGSYEQYF | TGTGCCAGCAGTACCCCGGACGGTTCCTACGAGCAGTACTTC
few | - | TRBJ2-1 | TRBV7-2 | CASSFGGANEQFF | TGTGCCAGCAGCTTTGGAGGGGCCAATGAGCAGTTCTTC
few | - | TRBJ2-5 | TRBV5-1 | CASSLYGTAQETQYF | TGCGCCAGCAGCTTGTATGGAACAGCACAAGAGACCCAGTACTTC
- | TRBD1 | TRBJ1-2 | TRBV29-1 | CSVRQGYSYTF | TGCAGCGTACGACAGGGGTATAGCTACACCTTC
- | - | TRBJ1-1 | TRBV7-9 | CASSSRTALNTEAFF | TGTGCCAGCAGCTCTCGGACAGCCCTGAACACTGAAGCTTTCTTT
few | TRBD1 | TRBJ1-2 | TRBV11-2 | CASSPALTTGSYGYTF | TGTGCCAGCAGCCCCGCCCTGACGACAGGGAGCTATGGCTACACCTTC
- | TRBD1 | TRBJ1-1 | TRBV12-3/TRBV12-4 | CASSLNQGAPNTEAFF | TGTGCCAGCAGTTTAAACCAGGGGGCACCCAACACTGAAGCTTTCTTT
- | - | TRBJ1-6 | TRBV12-3/TRBV12-4 | CATLGGTSGSPLHF | TGTGCCACCCTGGGGGGAACTTCGGGCTCACCCCTCCACTTT
- | - | TRBJ2-1 | TRBV7-2 | CASSFGFSPYYNEQFF | TGTGCCAGCAGCTTTGGCTTTTCCCCCTATTACAATGAGCAGTTCTTC
few | - | TRBJ1-2 | TRBV4-2 | CASSQGGVEGYTF | TGTGCCAGCAGCCAAGGAGGGGTGGAAGGCTACACCTTC
- | - | TRBJ2-7 | TRBV5-1 | CASSWGRTGYEQYF | TGCGCCAGCAGCTGGGGACGGACCGGTTACGAGCAGTACTTC
- | - | TRBJ2-7 | TRBV7-9 | CASSLGGGSYNEQYF | TGTGCCAGCAGTTTGGGCGGGGGCTCCTACAATGAGCAGTACTTC
- | - | TRBJ2-5 | TRBV7-6 | CASSLEAQQYF | TGTGCCAGCAGCTTAGAGGCACAGCAGTACTTC
- | - | TRBJ2-5 | TRBV12-3/TRBV12-4 | CASSLIDIEETQYF | TGTGCCAGCAGTTTGATCGACATTGAAGAGACCCAGTACTTC
- | TRBD2 | TRBJ2-1 | TRBV20-1 | CSAGGLAEISYNEQFF | TGCAGTGCCGGGGGACTAGCGGAAATATCCTACAATGAGCAGTTCTTC
- | TRBD1 | TRBJ1-2 | TRBV9 | CASSEAPKTGNYGYTF | TGTGCCAGCAGCGAAGCCCCAAAGACAGGGAACTATGGCTACACCTTC
- | - | TRBJ1-6 | TRBV9 | CASSVGTDNSPLHF | TGTGCCAGCAGCGTAGGGACGGATAATTCACCCCTCCACTTT
- | TRBD1 | TRBJ1-5 | TRBV20-1 | CSAIDRVGDQPQHF | TGCAGTGCCATAGACAGGGTAGGCGATCAGCCCCAGCATTTT
once | TRBD1 | TRBJ1-2 | TRBV7-9 | CASSTGTGPNYGYTF | TGTGCCAGCAGCACCGGGACAGGGCCGAACTATGGCTACACCTTC
- | - | TRBJ2-5 | TRBV27 | CASSLTQGGRTQYF | TGTGCCAGCAGTTTAACACAGGGCGGTCGGACCCAGTACTTC
- | - | TRBJ2-7 | TRBV20-1 | CSARDTQGRRVREQYF | TGCAGTGCTAGAGATACGCAGGGACGACGTGTTCGGGAGCAGTACTTC
- | - | TRBJ2-1 | TRBV20-1 | CSASPLWLGGDNEQFF | TGCAGTGCTAGCCCCCTCTGGCTAGGAGGGGACAATGAGCAGTTCTTC
- | TRBD2 | TRBJ2-3 | TRBV9 | CASSVGGTSGTDAQYF | TGTGCCAGCAGCGTCGGAGGGACTAGCGGCACAGATGCGCAGTATTTT
- | - | TRBJ2-5 | TRBV11-2 | CASSPGTRLRGHNEQYF | TGTGCCAGCAGCCCGGGGACTAGATTGAGGGGGCACAATGAGCAGTACTTC
- | - | TRBJ2-7 | TRBV7-9 | CASSSPRTAAYEQYF | TGTGCCAGCAGCTCCCCGCGGACAGCGGCCTACGAGCAGTACTTC
- | - | TRBJ1-1 | TRBV19 | CATSSQGGTNTEAFF | TGTGCCACATCCAGTCAGGGAGGGACGAACACTGAAGCTTTCTTT
once | - | TRBJ2-3 | TRBV18 | CASSPEAAGRYAYF | TGTGCCAGCTCACCGGAAGCGGCGGGGAGATACGCGTATTTT
- | TRBD2 | TRBJ2-7 | TRBV29-1 | CSATLGGVYEQYF | TGCAGCGCAACGTTGGGGGGGGTCTACGAGCAGTACTTC
- | TRBD1 | TRBJ2-1 | TRBV20-1 | CSARVDRGINEQFF | TGCAGTGCTAGAGTCGACAGGGGAATTAATGAGCAGTTCTTC
few | - | TRBJ2-5 | TRBV20-1 | CSARVPGGTQYF | TGCAGTGCTAGAGTCCCGGGCGGGACCCAGTACTTC
few | TRBD1 | TRBJ2-7 | TRBV7-9 | CASSLSTGGSEQYF | TGTGCCAGCAGCTTAAGTACAGGGGGCAGCGAGCAGTACTTC
- | - | TRBJ2-3 | TRBV4-1 | CASSQELGRHRYAYF | TGCGCCAGCAGCCAAGAATTAGGACGCCACAGATACGCGTATTTT
- | TRBD2 | TRBJ2-7 | TRBV5-1 | CASSLMSGGNYEQYF | TGCGCCAGCAGCTTGATGAGCGGGGGTAATTACGAGCAGTACTTC
- | TRBD2 | TRBJ2-7 | TRBV14 | CASSQEGRTSGLYNGQYF | TGTGCCAGCAGCCAAGAAGGTCGGACTAGCGGGTTGTACAATGGGCAGTACTTC
many | - | TRBJ2-7 | TRBV5-5 | CASSLADYEQYF | TGTGCCAGCAGCTTGGCTGACTACGAGCAGTACTTC
- | TRBD1 | TRBJ1-4 | TRBV29-1 | CSALTGAEKLFF | TGCAGCGCGTTGACAGGGGCAGAAAAACTGTTTTTT
few | - | TRBJ2-5 | TRBV7-2 | CASSWQETQYF | TGTGCCAGCAGCTGGCAAGAGACCCAGTACTTC
- | - | TRBJ2-1 | TRBV29-1 | CSARRGLGGNEQFF | TGCAGCGCCAGACGCGGGTTAGGAGGCAATGAGCAGTTCTTC
- | TRBD2 | TRBJ2-7 | TRBV5-1 | CASSLWTSGNNEQYF | TGCGCCAGCAGCCTGTGGACTAGCGGGAACAATGAGCAGTACTTC
- | - | TRBJ1-1 | TRBV5-1 | CASSLEGGRNTEAFF | TGCGCCAGCAGCCTGGAAGGGGGGAGGAACACTGAAGCTTTCTTT
- | TRBD1 | TRBJ1-2 | TRBV20-1 | CSARKGAGVLRYGYTF | TGCAGTGCTAGAAAGGGGGCAGGGGTTCTCCGCTATGGCTACACCTTC
few | - | TRBJ2-1 | TRBV20-1 | CSARDLTAAYNEQFF | TGCAGTGCTAGAGATCTGACAGCCGCCTACAATGAGCAGTTCTTC
many | - | TRBJ2-7 | TRBV7-9 | CASSLTDYEQYF | TGTGCCAGCAGCTTAACAGACTACGAGCAGTACTTC
- | TRBD2 | TRBJ2-1 | TRBV6-6 | CASSDSSGRSGEQFF | TGTGCCAGCAGTGACTCTAGCGGGAGGTCAGGTGAGCAGTTCTTC
- | - | TRBJ2-1 | TRBV5-1 | CASSVSAGSNEQFF | TGCGCCAGCAGCGTTTCGGCAGGGTCCAATGAGCAGTTCTTC
- | - | TRBJ2-7 | TRBV28 | CASSPRQGSGNEQYF | TGTGCCAGCAGTCCGAGACAGGGTAGCGGTAACGAGCAGTACTTC